This TCR beta chain was found in a study of blood T cell repertoires in COVID-19. This CDR3 region has 14 residues. Trimming at V came to 5 bases and at J to 2 bases, leaving 4 bases not matched to a gene. Germline CDR1 reads GTSNPN; CDR2 reads SVGIG (reference sequence). The method was immunoSEQ multiplex PCR; TCRdb's version includes in-frame clones alone and lacks a portion of them. Among 130,000 or so clones listed, approximately 84% were seen once. Comment on this clone: Additional DNA sequences in this sample encode the identical CDR3.

The sequencing input was peripheral blood. The V gene is TRBV30, the J gene TRBJ2-5; 11 bases fit TRBD1. The sequence was collected from an elderly woman with acute or convalescent COVID-19. CDR3 DNA sequence: TGTGCCTGGGGGACAGGGGGACCTCAAGAGACCCAGTACTTC. This translates into CAWGTGGPQETQYF. The full variable domain, in which reference TRBV30 and TRBJ2-5 provide the parts outside the CDR3, is SQTIHQWPATLVQPVGSPLSLECTVEGTSNPNLYWYRQAAGRGLQLLFYSVGIGQISSEVPQNLSASRPQDRQFILSSKKLLLSDSGFYLCAWGTGGPQETQYFGPGTRLLVL.